This T cell receptor (beta chain) was sequenced during a study of blood T cell repertoires in COVID-19. Study-level information: The United States, Italy and Spain supplied acute and convalescent COVID-19 samples. Sources were T cells, B-cell-depleted T cells, or PBMCs; the material itself was cDNA or gDNA.

Data came from immunoSEQ multiplex PCR; TCRdb stores just in-frame clones and leaves some out. Here the sample spans about 240,000 clones, around three quarters being singletons. This CDR3 is built from 16 residues. Germline lookup yields CDR1 SEHNR and CDR2 FQNEAQ (reference sequence). V lost 5 bases and J lost 9; bases outside the gene matches: 13. The chain combines TRBV7-9 with TRBJ2-2; 9 nucleotides match TRBD1. The receptor was isolated from a woman of 80 years or more with acute or convalescent COVID-19. Sequencing was performed on peripheral blood. CDR3 residues: CASSLRQGGFSRELFF. The CDR3 DNA reads as TGTGCCAGCAGCCTACGACAGGGGGGTTTTAGCCGGGAGCTGTTTTTT. Complete variable domain (other parts from reference TRBV7-9 and TRBJ2-2): DTGVSQNPRHKITKRGQNVTFRCDPISEHNRLYWYRQTLGQGPEFLTYFQNEAQLEKSRLLSDRFSAERPKGSFSTLEIQRTEQGDSAMYLCASSLRQGGFSRELFFGEGSRLTVL.